This T cell receptor beta chain emerged from a study of cytomegalovirus exposure and HLA in healthy donors. Background on the study: Of 300 to 450 genotyped donors, more than 75% clustered with self-reported Caucasian donors.

This CDR3 spans 14 amino acids. Germline values: CDR1 SGHKS, CDR2 YYEKEE (reference sequence). V shed 0 bases and J shed 3 bases, with 7 bases lying between them. PCR was performed using 60 Vbeta and 13 Jbeta primers. Original processing methods: A later analysis tallied 75 million to 80 million unique TCR beta chains, approximately 11 million of them shared. Here immunoSEQ multiplex PCR was the method, and the copy in TCRdb shows in-frame clones only, minus some. V and J calls and clone size follow that table, whereas D and trimming were derived from the DNA. Here the sample spans 170,000 or so clones, roughly 78% being singletons. Turning to this clone: Its antigen is unknown.

Study outcomes and limitations: It was only CMV serostatus that was available as immune exposure information.

It was healthy bone marrow donors who served as donors. The specimen sequenced was PBMCs. The chain has TRBV5-5 and TRBJ2-1, with a possible D match to TRBD2 (5 bases). This TCR was sampled from a woman between 50 and 59 years old in good health and CMV-seropositive. For the CDR3, the DNA is TGTGCCAGCAGCTTGGGGAGCGGCTACAATGAGCAGTTCTTC. Encoded protein: CASSLGSGYNEQFF.